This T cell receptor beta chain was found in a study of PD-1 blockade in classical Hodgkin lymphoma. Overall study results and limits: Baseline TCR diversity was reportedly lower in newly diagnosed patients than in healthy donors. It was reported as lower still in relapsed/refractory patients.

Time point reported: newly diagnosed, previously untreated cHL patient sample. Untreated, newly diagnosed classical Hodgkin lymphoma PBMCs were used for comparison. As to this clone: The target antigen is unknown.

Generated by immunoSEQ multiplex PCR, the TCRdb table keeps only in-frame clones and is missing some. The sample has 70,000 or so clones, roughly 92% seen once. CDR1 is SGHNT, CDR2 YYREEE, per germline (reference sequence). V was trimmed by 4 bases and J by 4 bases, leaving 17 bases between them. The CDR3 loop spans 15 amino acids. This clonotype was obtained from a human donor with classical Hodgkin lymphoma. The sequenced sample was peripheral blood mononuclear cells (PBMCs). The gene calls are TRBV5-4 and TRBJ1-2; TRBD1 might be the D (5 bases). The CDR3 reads CASSRNRQMPYGYTF. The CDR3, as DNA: TGTGCCAGCAGCCGCAATCGACAGATGCCCTATGGCTACACCTTC.